The sequence of this T cell receptor (beta chain) was determined in a study of T cells in Graves' hyperthyroidism and ophthalmopathy. RNA transcripts gave rise to amplified TCR beta CDR3 regions. During a first-round RT-PCR of the TCR CDR3, the HTBI primer set was used. MiXCR, applied by TCRdb to the multiplex PCR reads, yields one record per CDR3 protein. The table lists a few hundred thousand distinct CDR3 sequences, around a sixth of them singletons. The CDR3 is made up of 16 amino acids. The V end was cut by 8 bases, the J end by 0 bases, with 14 bases between. The germline V gene has CDR1 MNHEY and CDR2 SMNVEV (reference sequence). About 10 ml of fresh peripheral blood supplied the PBMCs. The table lists this clonotype with many counts.

The chain is built from TRBV27 and TRBJ2-6; D uncertain. This clonotype originated in a woman aged 18-35 years with Graves' hyperthyroidism. Sequenced sample: blood. This CDR3 is CASSWLRVSGANVLTF. The CDR3 DNA reads as TGTGCCAGCTCATGGCTTCGGGTCTCTGGGGCCAACGTCCTGACTTTC.